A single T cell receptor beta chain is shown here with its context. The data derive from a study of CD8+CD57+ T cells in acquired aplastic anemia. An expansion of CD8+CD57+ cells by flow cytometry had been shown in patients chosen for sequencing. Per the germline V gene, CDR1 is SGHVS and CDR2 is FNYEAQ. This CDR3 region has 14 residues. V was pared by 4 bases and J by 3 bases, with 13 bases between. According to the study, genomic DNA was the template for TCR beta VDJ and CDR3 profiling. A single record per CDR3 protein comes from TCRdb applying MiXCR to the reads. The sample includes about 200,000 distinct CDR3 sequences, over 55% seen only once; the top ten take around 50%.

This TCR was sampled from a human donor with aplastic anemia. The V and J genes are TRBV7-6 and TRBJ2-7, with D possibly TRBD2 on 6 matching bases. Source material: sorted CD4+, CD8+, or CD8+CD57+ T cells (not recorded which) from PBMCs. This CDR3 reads CASSSAGRNYEQYF. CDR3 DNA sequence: TGTGCCAGCAGCTCGGCGGGACGCAACTACGAGCAGTACTTC.